A single sample gave rise to the 29 T cell receptor beta chains below, sequenced in a study of T cell repertoires in cytomegalovirus infection. One entry per CDR3 protein, called by TCRdb with MiXCR from the reads. Altogether approximately 200,000 distinct CDR3 sequences are present, over 20% being singletons, with the ten largest covering roughly 20%. The sequencing input was CD8+ T cells from PBMCs. These receptor sequences come from a human donor in good health (CMV status not recorded). Some clones in this sample may be carry-over from other donors' samples.

This clonotype has a single count. The chain carries TRBV5-5 and TRBJ2-5; D gene unclear. Germline assignment: CDR1 SGHKS and CDR2 YYEKEE (reference sequence). CDR3 length equals 14 residues. The V end was cut by 4 bases, the J end by 5 bases, with 15 bases between. For the CDR3, the DNA is TGTGCCAGCAGCCCAAAGTTCGACGGGGAGACCCAGTACTTC. It is translated as CASSPKFDGETQYF.

This clonotype was counted many times. The chain combines TRBV7-9 with TRBJ2-7; possibly TRBD2 for D (5 bases). V was pared by 3 bases and J by 3 bases, with 6 bases between. The CDR3 consists of 12 residues. Germline lookup yields CDR1 SEHNR and CDR2 FQNEAQ (reference sequence). The CDR3 here is CASSFGDYEQYF. The CDR3 DNA follows: TGTGCCAGCAGCTTCGGGGACTACGAGCAGTACTTC.

CDR3 protein: CASSRRGIGGSYNEQFF. Here the CDR3 DNA reads TGTGCCAGCAGCCGAAGAGGGATAGGGGGCTCCTACAATGAGCAGTTCTTC. The V and J genes are TRBV3-1 and TRBJ2-1; possibly TRBD1 for D (6 bases). Per germline, CDR1 LGHDT and CDR2 YNNKEL (reference sequence). The CDR3 runs 17 residues. V was clipped by 4 bases and J by 0 bases, with 16 bases between them.

The sample holds a few counts of this clonotype. The chain carries TRBV19 and TRBJ1-5; 9 bases map to TRBD1. This CDR3 is 15 amino acids long. The V and J ends lost 5 bases and 4 bases, in that order; junction bases with no gene match: 6. Germline assignment: CDR1 LNHDA and CDR2 SQIVND (reference sequence). This chain's CDR3 is CASSYGTGLNQPQHF. CDR3 sequence (DNA): TGTGCCAGTAGTTACGGGACAGGGTTGAATCAGCCCCAGCATTTT.

This clonotype occurred a few times. The chain joins TRBV18 to TRBJ2-7; 12 bases align to TRBD2. Germline loops: CDR1 KGHSH, CDR2 LQKENI. The CDR3 is 16 residues long. V was clipped by 2 bases and J by 2 bases; unmatched bases: 4. The CDR3 sequence is CASSPFGLAGPYEQYF. The CDR3 region has the DNA TGTGCCAGCTCACCATTCGGACTAGCGGGACCCTACGAGCAGTACTTC. Combining the CDR3 with reference TRBV18 and TRBJ2-7 gives the whole variable domain NAGVMQNPRHLVRRRGQEARLRCSPMKGHSHVYWYRQLPEEGLKFMVYLQKENIIDESGMPKERFSAEFPKEGPSILRIQQVVRGDSAAYFCASSPFGLAGPYEQYFGPGTRLTVT.

This clonotype appeared a few times. The chain joins TRBV5-1 to TRBJ1-1; D perhaps matches TRBD1 (6 bases). Trimming removed 4 bases at V and 2 bases at J, with 18 bases between. Germline V gene lookup returns CDR1 SGHRS and CDR2 YFSETQ. This CDR3 region has 16 residues. The CDR3 loop reads CASSPGTQGVNTEAFF. The CDR3 DNA sequence: TGCGCCAGCAGCCCGGGGACACAAGGCGTCAACACTGAAGCTTTCTTT.

In this sample, this clonotype turned up many times. V usage is TRBV25-1 and J usage is TRBJ1-6; D remains ambiguous. V lost 3 bases to trimming and J lost 7 bases, with 19 bases between them. CDR1 MGHDK and CDR2 SYGVNS come from the germline V gene. This CDR3 comprises 17 residues. The CDR3 nucleotides read TGTGCCAGCAGTGAGGAACGGTCCTTTATTGGAAATTCACCCCTCCACTTT. Protein sequence: CASSEERSFIGNSPLHF. Combining the CDR3 with reference TRBV25-1 and TRBJ1-6 gives the whole variable domain EADIYQTPRYLVIGTGKKITLECSQTMGHDKMYWYQQDPGMELHLIHYSYGVNSTEKGDLSSESTVSRIRTEHFPLTLESARPSHTSQYLCASSEERSFIGNSPLHFGNGTRLTVT.

The chain uses TRBV7-4 and TRBJ2-7; the D gene is possibly TRBD2 (6 bases). Germline CDR1 and CDR2: SGHVT and SQSDAQ. The CDR3 is made up of 12 amino acids. Trimming took off 4 bases at V and 9 bases at J, with 13 bases between the two ends. DNA for the CDR3: TGTGCCAGCAGCTCCCTAGCCGGGGGGCAGTACTTC. Residues: CASSSLAGGQYF.

This clonotype was detected a few times. This rearrangement joins TRBV20-1 to TRBJ2-1; TRBD2 agrees at 11 bases. The CDR3 is 17 residues long. The V gene end was trimmed by 6 bases and the J gene end by 5 bases; junction bases not matched to a gene: 15. Germline CDR1 reads DFQATT; CDR2 reads SNEGSKA (reference sequence). The CDR3 coding sequence is TGCAGTGCCGGCCGGCTGACTAGCGGGGAATGGGACAATGAGCAGTTCTTC. Protein product: CSAGRLTSGEWDNEQFF.

The chain has TRBV2 and TRBJ2-3; D is ambiguous. The CDR3 is 14 residues long. CDR1 is SNHLY and CDR2 is FYNNEI in the germline V gene. V lost 6 bases and J lost 4, with 14 bases in between. This CDR3 is CASSYMSRADTQYF. CDR3 DNA sequence: TGTGCCAGCAGCTATATGTCTAGAGCAGATACGCAGTATTTT.

V and J are TRBV6-1 and TRBJ1-1, with a tentative D call TRBD1 (6 bases). Germline lookup yields CDR1 MNHNS and CDR2 SASEGT. The CDR3 extends over 14 amino acids. V lost 6 bases and J 4 bases, leaving 15 bases between the germline ends. DNA of the CDR3: TGTGCCAGCAGACACCAAACAGGGAGCACTGAAGCTTTCTTT. Amino acid sequence: CASRHQTGSTEAFF.

This clonotype was recorded once. The chain recombines TRBV20-1 with TRBJ2-3; D is unresolved. Germline V gene data show CDR1 as DFQATT and CDR2 as SNEGSKA (reference sequence). V lost 1 base, J lost 4 bases, and 15 bases lay in between. This CDR3 region has 15 residues. The CDR3 is CSARARLSTADTQYF. CDR3 bases: TGCAGTGCTAGAGCCCGGCTGAGCACAGCAGATACGCAGTATTTT.

This chain connects TRBV19 to TRBJ1-5, with 7 bases lining up with TRBD1. V was pared by 4 bases and J by 0 bases, with 18 bases of the junction left unmatched. Germline CDR1 and CDR2: LNHDA and SQIVND (reference sequence). The CDR3 consists of 20 residues. The CDR3 spells CASSTRLMGQTIPSNQPQHF. The CDR3 nucleotides are TGTGCCAGTAGTACGAGACTCATGGGACAGACCATCCCTAGCAATCAGCCCCAGCATTTT. Full variable domain (missing parts from reference TRBV19 and TRBJ1-5): DGGITQSPKYLFRKEGQNVTLSCEQNLNHDAMYWYRQDPGQGLRLIYYSQIVNDFQKGDIAEGYSVSREKKESFPLTVTSAQKNPTAFYLCASSTRLMGQTIPSNQPQHFGDGTRLSIL.

A few counts support this clonotype. V usage is TRBV19 and J usage is TRBJ2-2; possibly TRBD1 for D (6 bases). V was pared by 4 bases and J by 4 bases, with 16 bases between. The CDR3 is 16 residues long. The germline CDR1 and CDR2 sequences are LNHDA and SQIVND (reference sequence). DNA for the CDR3: TGTGCCAGTAGTACACTTACCGGGACATCCACCGGGGAGCTGTTTTTT. Amino acid sequence: CASSTLTGTSTGELFF. The entire variable domain, with the rest obtained from reference TRBV19 and TRBJ2-2, is as follows: DGGITQSPKYLFRKEGQNVTLSCEQNLNHDAMYWYRQDPGQGLRLIYYSQIVNDFQKGDIAEGYSVSREKKESFPLTVTSAQKNPTAFYLCASSTLTGTSTGELFFGEGSRLTVL.

Turning to this clonotype: A much larger clone lies a single base off, so this may be a read error. The J gene is TRBJ1-1, the V gene TRBV7-9; possible D gene TRBD1, 6 bases. The CDR3 is 15 amino acids. The germline CDR1 and CDR2 sequences are SEHNR and FQNEAQ (reference sequence). The CDR3 sequence: CTSSHNRESNTEAFF. DNA of the CDR3: TGTACCAGCAGCCACAACAGGGAATCGAACACTGAAGCTTTCTTT.

The chain employs TRBV6-8 and TRBJ2-2; D ambiguous. Germline V gene data show CDR1 as MNHGY and CDR2 as SAAAGT. V was trimmed by 2 bases and J by 2 bases, leaving 3 bases between them. CDR3 size: 13 residues. In DNA form, the CDR3 reads TGTGCCAGCAGTTACATTAACACCGGGGAGCTGTTTTTT. It specifies CASSYINTGELFF.

This chain uses TRBV19 with TRBJ1-1; no clear D. The CDR3 has 13 amino acids. Looked up from germline, CDR1 is LNHDA and CDR2 is SQIVND (reference sequence). V shed 5 bases and J shed 8 bases, with 15 bases lying between them. CDR3 sequence (DNA): TGTGCCAGTAGTTCCGGGCTGACGGCAGAAGCTTTCTTT. Translating it yields CASSSGLTAEAFF.

There are a few counts of this clonotype. This chain links TRBV20-1 with TRBJ2-3; D not resolved. This CDR3 has 12 residues. V lost 2 bases to trimming and J lost 5 bases, with 8 bases between them. Germline V gives CDR1 DFQATT, CDR2 SNEGSKA (reference sequence). The CDR3 protein is CSARPFGDTQYF. For the CDR3, the DNA is TGCAGTGCTAGACCATTTGGAGATACGCAGTATTTT.

Only a few counts were recorded for this clonotype. The chain has TRBV5-1 and TRBJ2-1, with TRBD2 matching over 13 bases. Germline-derived CDR1 and CDR2 are SGHRS and YFSETQ. J was trimmed by 3 bases and V by 3 bases; bases with no gene match: 3. The CDR3 has 16 residues. CDR3 sequence (DNA): TGCGCCAGCAGCTGGGGACTAGCGGGGTTCTACAATGAGCAGTTCTTC. It specifies CASSWGLAGFYNEQFF.

This clonotype was seen at least ten times. This clone may be a read error of a much larger clone one base away. The chain couples TRBV20-1 to TRBJ2-2; D unclear. This CDR3 spans 13 amino acids. Germline V gene data show CDR1 as DFQATT and CDR2 as SNEGSKA (reference sequence). V was trimmed by 1 base and J by 1 base, leaving 4 bases between them. CDR3: CSARGGNTGELFF. CDR3 coding DNA: TGCAGTGCTAGAGGGGGGAACACCGGGGAGCTGTTTTTT.

The V and J genes are TRBV14 and TRBJ1-1; D remains ambiguous. Deletions cut 9 bases from V and 0 bases from J, with 8 bases between. Germline assignment: CDR1 SGHDN and CDR2 FVKESK. The CDR3 totals 12 residues. This CDR3 reads CARPRMNTEAFF. In nucleotides, the CDR3 is TGTGCCAGGCCGCGCATGAACACTGAAGCTTTCTTT.

The chain uses TRBV4-1 and TRBJ2-7; 7 nucleotides line up with TRBD1. The CDR3 is 16 amino acids. Trimming removed 2 bases from V and 1 base from J; junction bases left unmatched: 8. Germline CDR1 MGHRA, CDR2 YSYEKL. DNA of the CDR3: TGCGCCAGCAGCCAATCTGGACAGGTCGATTCCTACGAGCAGTACTTC. As protein: CASSQSGQVDSYEQYF.

The chain combines TRBV6-5 with TRBJ2-1, with 8 positions matching TRBD2. From germline, CDR1 is MNHEY and CDR2 SVGAGI. The CDR3 is made up of 17 amino acids. V was pared by 0 bases and J by 5 bases, with 9 bases of the junction left unmatched. The CDR3 DNA reads as TGTGCCAGCAGTTACTCCTCGAGTTTGCGGGGGGACAATGAGCAGTTCTTC. This gives the protein CASSYSSSLRGDNEQFF.

V gene TRBV24-1 combines with J gene TRBJ2-2; 9 positions agree with TRBD1. The germline CDR1 and CDR2 sequences are KGHDR and SFDVKD. The CDR3 length is 17 residues. The V and J ends lost 3 bases and 1 base, in that order; junction bases with no gene match: 5. CDR3 loop: CATSDLNRGQNTGELFF. CDR3 coding DNA: TGTGCCACCAGTGATCTGAACAGGGGGCAGAACACCGGGGAGCTGTTTTTT.

CDR3: CAWSVGLSYEQYF. DNA for the CDR3: TGTGCCTGGAGTGTTGGACTTTCCTACGAGCAGTACTTC. V usage is TRBV30 and J usage is TRBJ2-7, with D possibly matching TRBD2 (5 bases). CDR1 is GTSNPN, CDR2 SVGIG, per germline (reference sequence). The CDR3 loop spans 13 amino acids. V shed 0 bases and J shed 1 base, with 7 bases lying between them.

This clonotype has just a few counts. The gene calls are TRBV7-6 and TRBJ2-7; no definite D call. From germline, CDR1 is SGHVS and CDR2 FNYEAQ. The CDR3 is made up of 20 amino acids. V shed 5 bases and J shed 4 bases, with 33 bases lying between them. CDR3 in amino acids: CASSPRHGLTTPIKSYEQYF. CDR3 DNA sequence: TGTGCCAGCAGCCCACGCCACGGCCTGACCACCCCCATTAAGTCGTACGAGCAGTACTTC. Combining the CDR3 with reference TRBV7-6 and TRBJ2-7 gives the whole variable domain GAGVSQSPRYKVTKRGQDVALRCDPISGHVSLYWYRQALGQGPEFLTYFNYEAQQDKSGLPNDRFSAERPEGSISTLTIQRTEQRDSAMYRCASSPRHGLTTPIKSYEQYFGPGTRLTVT.

This clonotype was detected a few times. The rearrangement links TRBV15 to TRBJ2-7, with 8 bases aligning to TRBD1. Germline CDR1 and CDR2: LNHNV and YYDKDF (reference sequence). This CDR3 is 16 amino acids long. Losses at the gene ends were 0 bases for V and 1 base for J; bases not matched to a gene: 5. The CDR3 reads CATSRDSRTGSYEQYF. DNA for the CDR3: TGTGCCACCAGCAGAGATAGTAGGACAGGGTCCTACGAGCAGTACTTC.

The chain employs TRBV4-2 and TRBJ2-5; weak D call: TRBD2 (5 bases). This CDR3 contains 15 residues. Trimming took off 4 bases at V and 5 bases at J, with 17 bases between the two ends. The germline CDR1 and CDR2 sequences are LGHNA and YNFKEQ. CDR3: CASSPRSPSLETQYF. DNA for the CDR3: TGTGCCAGCAGCCCTCGATCCCCTAGCCTGGAGACCCAGTACTTC.

This clonotype has only a few counts. This chain uses TRBV7-9 with TRBJ1-1, with TRBD1 as a possible D gene (5 bases). This CDR3 is built from 15 residues. The germline V gene has CDR1 SEHNR and CDR2 FQNEAQ (reference sequence). V lost 5 bases, J lost 1 base, and 14 bases lay in between. CDR3 sequence: CASSPGWGGNTEAFF. CDR3 coding DNA: TGTGCCAGCAGCCCAGGGTGGGGAGGGAACACTGAAGCTTTCTTT.